Listed below are T cell receptor beta chains from one sample, sequenced in a study of PD-1 blockade in classical Hodgkin lymphoma. The repertoire was sequenced with immunoSEQ multiplex PCR; TCRdb's copy has only in-frame clones and lacks some. Here the sample spans about 46,000 clones, roughly 80% being singletons. The sample consisted of peripheral blood mononuclear cells (PBMCs), taken before the fourth cycle of nivolumab. All receptors derive from a human donor with classical Hodgkin lymphoma. CDR3s leave out the opening cysteine and the closing phenylalanine or tryptophan. Fields, in order: J gene, V gene, clone size, CDR3 protein. Size is stated for part of the rows, as once, few or many counts, or as a class when the clone is expanded.

>TRBJ2-7|TRBV10-3|-
ATRDDWMNEQY
>TRBJ1-1|TRBV11-3|-
ASSLRSGLRGENTEAF
>TRBJ1-1|TRBV2|-
ASNLLGGANTEAF
>TRBJ2-2|TRBV4-2|-
ASSQVAGGSTGELF
>TRBJ2-3|TRBV9|-
ASSAGTDTQY
>TRBJ2-7|TRBV7-6|-
ASSPGGREGRSSYEQY
>TRBJ2-4|TRBV18|once
ASSPPSSLAKNIQY
>TRBJ1-1|TRBV9|-
ASSVVPDTEAF
>TRBJ2-5|TRBV5-1|-
ASSLAARGEETQY
>TRBJ2-5|TRBV7-9|-
ASSLGQGGPQETQY
>TRBJ2-7|TRBV6-5|-
ATSEGQGGAEQY
>TRBJ2-7|TRBV11-2|-
ASSDISGGQEQY
>TRBJ2-1|TRBV7-6|few
ASSLSSGISWEQF
>TRBJ2-1|TRBV12-2|-
ASRPIRWLAGTYNEQF
>TRBJ2-6|TRBV7-2|-
ASSPQLSGANVLT
>TRBJ2-1|TRBV13|-
ASSYFPDEQF
>TRBJ1-1|TRBV10-3|once
ATLGSMNTEAF
>TRBJ1-1|TRBV10-3|once
AISGQANTEAF
>TRBJ2-2|TRBV10-2|-
ASSESRAGIGELF
>TRBJ2-1|TRBV28|-
ASRQLAGGASEQF
>TRBJ2-1|TRBV28|-
ATLDPRAYNEQF
>TRBJ2-3|TRBV7-9|-
ASSLDADTDTQY
>TRBJ2-7|TRBV5-1|-
ASSTSGVWEQY
>TRBJ1-5|TRBV4-3|-
ASSQVGPEQPQH
>TRBJ2-2|TRBV2|-
ASSEPGRSGELF
>TRBJ1-1|TRBV6-6|-
ASSDTGSVAF
>TRBJ2-2|TRBV7-2|-
ASSLPGGPGGELF
>TRBJ2-7|TRBV5-8|few
ASSQERGARYEQY